This T cell receptor (beta chain) was identified during a study of cytomegalovirus exposure and HLA in healthy donors. Study conclusions and caveats: Segments of the TCR beta V type were, in most cases, productive about 87% or about 30% of the time in an earlier analysis. Approximately 160 TCR beta chains were listed as cytomegalovirus-associated.

Comment on this clone: Its antigen is not identified.

The PCR used 60 Vbeta and 13 Jbeta primers. Method: immunoSEQ multiplex PCR; TCRdb's copy keeps in-frame clones and lacks some. The sample lists around 150,000 clones; more than 70% were seen once. The sequence derives from a woman in her thirties or forties in good health and CMV-seronegative. The specimen was PBMCs.

This CDR3 is CASSYPTGQETQYF. In DNA form, the CDR3 reads TGTGCCAGCAGTTACCCGACAGGCCAAGAGACCCAGTACTTC. The V call is TRBV6-6, the J call TRBJ2-5, with TRBD1 as a possible D gene (6 bases). Deletions cut 2 bases from V and 1 base from J, with 8 bases between. The CDR3 runs to 14 residues. Per germline, CDR1 MNHNY and CDR2 SVGAGI (reference sequence).